This TCR beta chain was sequenced for a study of identical twins. This clonotype was observed many times. Trimming took off 0 bases at V and 1 base at J, with 13 bases between the two ends. Germline CDR1 is SGHRS and CDR2 is YFSETQ. CDR3 length: 16 amino acids. TCRdb re-called the 5' RACE reads with MiXCR, one entry per CDR3 protein. The data show approximately 620,000 distinct CDR3 sequences, around 8.3% seen once. These data also formed part of another study, on yellow fever vaccine responses in identical twins.

Sequenced material: PBMCs. The rearrangement links TRBV5-1 to TRBJ1-1; tentatively, D is TRBD1 (5 bases). The clonotype was recovered from a young woman in good health. CDR3 nucleotide sequence: TGCGCCAGCAGCTTGGTTTGGGGGGACGAGAACACTGAAGCTTTCTTT. It codes for CASSLVWGDENTEAFF.